Sequencing of this T cell receptor beta chain was carried out in a study of blood T cell repertoires in COVID-19. Donors were grouped by their self-reported clinical history. Germline V CDR1 and CDR2: SGHNT, YYREEE (reference sequence). The CDR3 sequence is 14 residues long. V lost 4 bases, J lost 5 bases, and 15 bases lay in between. Original processing methods: Nucleated cell number was recorded as an estimate derived from reference gene primer amplification. Libraries were prepared by immunoSEQ multiplex PCR; TCRdb keeps only in-frame clonotypes and omits some of them. For V, J and clone size, that table is used; D and trimming come from the DNA. The table lists a few hundred thousand clones, about 91% of them singletons.

The sequencing input was PBMCs or T cells enriched from blood (not recorded which). This sequence was found in a man aged 18-30 years with acute COVID-19. J is TRBJ2-5 and V is TRBV5-4, with D possibly matching TRBD2 (5 bases). For the CDR3, the DNA is TGTGCCAGCAGCCCGGACGCGACGGGGGAGACCCAGTACTTC. Protein: CASSPDATGETQYF.